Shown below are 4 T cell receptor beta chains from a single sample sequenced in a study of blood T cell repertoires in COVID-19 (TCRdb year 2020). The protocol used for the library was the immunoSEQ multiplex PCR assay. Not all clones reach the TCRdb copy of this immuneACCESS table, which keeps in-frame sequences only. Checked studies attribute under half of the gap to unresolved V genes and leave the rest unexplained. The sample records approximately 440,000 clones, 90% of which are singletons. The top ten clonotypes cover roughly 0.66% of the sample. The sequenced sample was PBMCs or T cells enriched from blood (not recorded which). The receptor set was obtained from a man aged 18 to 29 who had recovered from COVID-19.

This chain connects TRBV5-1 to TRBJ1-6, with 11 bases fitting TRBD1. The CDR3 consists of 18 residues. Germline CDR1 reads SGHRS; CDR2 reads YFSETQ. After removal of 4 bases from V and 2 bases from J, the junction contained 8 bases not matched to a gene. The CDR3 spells CASSPRDRGITYNSPLHF. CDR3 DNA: TGCGCCAGCAGCCCTCGGGACAGGGGGATCACCTATAATTCACCCCTCCACTTT. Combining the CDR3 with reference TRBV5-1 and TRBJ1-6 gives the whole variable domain KAGVTQTPRYLIKTRGQQVTLSCSPISGHRSVSWYQQTPGQGLQFLFEYFSETQRNKGNFPGRFSGRQFSNSRSEMNVSTLELGDSALYLCASSPRDRGITYNSPLHFGNGTRLTVT.

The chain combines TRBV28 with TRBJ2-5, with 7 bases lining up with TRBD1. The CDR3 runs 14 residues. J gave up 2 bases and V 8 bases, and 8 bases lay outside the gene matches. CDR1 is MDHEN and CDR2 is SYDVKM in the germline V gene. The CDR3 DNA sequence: TGTGCCAGCTTCCCGGGACAGCTACAAGAGACCCAGTACTTC. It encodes CASFPGQLQETQYF.

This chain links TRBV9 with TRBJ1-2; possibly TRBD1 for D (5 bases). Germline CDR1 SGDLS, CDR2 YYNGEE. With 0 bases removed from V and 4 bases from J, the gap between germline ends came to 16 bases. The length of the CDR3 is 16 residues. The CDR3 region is CASSVGAVLGGYGYTF. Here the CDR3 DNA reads TGTGCCAGCAGCGTAGGGGCGGTCCTGGGGGGCTATGGCTACACCTTC.

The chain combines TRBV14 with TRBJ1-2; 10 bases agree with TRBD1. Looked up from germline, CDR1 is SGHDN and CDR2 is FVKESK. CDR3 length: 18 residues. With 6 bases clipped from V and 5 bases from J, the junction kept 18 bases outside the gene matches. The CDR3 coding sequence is TGTGCCAGCAGTCGAAATAAGATCAACCGGGACAGGGGATATGGCTACACCTTC. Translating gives CASSRNKINRDRGYGYTF.